The entry that follows covers one TCR beta chain sequence. What it recognizes is unknown. Germline assignment: CDR1 DFQATT and CDR2 SNEGSKA (reference sequence). The CDR3 has 12 residues. Trimming took off 3 bases at V and 8 bases at J, with 11 bases between the two ends. The data are from a study of response to subunit inactivated influenza vaccine. Broader study findings: Authors suggested that a seasonal influenza vaccination recruits few new T cells each time.

MiXCR, run by TCRdb on the RT-PCR reads, gives a single entry per CDR3 protein. The repertoire consists of roughly 650,000 distinct CDR3 sequences, with approximately 15% occurring once and the leading ten covering under 14%. Sequencing was performed on PBMCs from blood, taken about 13 days after vaccination. The clonotype comes from a man aged 50 or older who received an inactivated influenza vaccine. The rearrangement uses TRBV20-1 and TRBJ2-1, with D perhaps assigned TRBD1 or TRBD2 (6 bases each). CDR3 in DNA: TGCAGTGCTAGCAGGGGAGGAGATGAGCAGTTCTTC. Translated, it gives CSASRGGDEQFF.